These T cell receptor beta chains were read from a single sample in a study of blood T cell repertoires in COVID-19. Profiling relied on immunoSEQ multiplex PCR, and the TCRdb table lists in-frame clones only, not all of them. Of about 180,000 clones listed, roughly three quarters are singletons. Input material: PBMCs or T cells enriched from blood (not recorded which). The origin of the receptors is a man in his 60s who had been exposed to COVID-19. CDR3s include the opening cysteine and the closing phenylalanine or tryptophan. Fields, in order: D gene, clone size, J gene, V gene, CDR3 protein, CDR3 DNA. D genes are given only for firm matches. The listing skips clone size in some rows; elsewhere it reads once, few, many or a size class.

D gene: TRBD1; clone size: once; J gene: TRBJ1-4; V gene: TRBV28; CDR3 protein: CASSKTQGGNEKLFF; CDR3 DNA: TGTGCCAGCAGTAAAACACAGGGGGGGAATGAAAAACTGTTTTTT
D gene: NA; clone size: few; J gene: TRBJ1-2; V gene: TRBV6-4; CDR3 protein: CASSDYNQGKAYGYTF; CDR3 DNA: TGTGCCAGCAGTGACTATAATCAGGGTAAAGCCTATGGCTACACCTTC
D gene: TRBD1; clone size: NA; J gene: TRBJ2-2; V gene: TRBV9; CDR3 protein: CASGNRGTLSNTGELFF; CDR3 DNA: TGTGCCAGCGGGAACAGGGGAACCCTTTCGAACACCGGGGAGCTGTTTTTT
D gene: NA; clone size: NA; J gene: TRBJ1-1; V gene: TRBV6-5; CDR3 protein: CASSATGTSTEAFF; CDR3 DNA: TGTGCCAGCAGCGCCACCGGGACATCAACTGAAGCTTTCTTT
D gene: TRBD1; clone size: NA; J gene: TRBJ1-6; V gene: TRBV2; CDR3 protein: CASSLGGRASYNSPLHF; CDR3 DNA: TGTGCCAGCAGCTTAGGGGGCAGGGCCTCCTATAATTCACCCCTCCACTTT
D gene: TRBD2; clone size: NA; J gene: TRBJ2-5; V gene: TRBV7-9; CDR3 protein: CASSLGLAGRETQYF; CDR3 DNA: TGTGCCAGCAGCCTCGGTCTAGCGGGACGGGAGACCCAGTACTTC
D gene: TRBD2; clone size: NA; J gene: TRBJ2-1; V gene: TRBV27; CDR3 protein: CASNYGRGYYNEQFF; CDR3 DNA: TGTGCCAGCAATTACGGGAGGGGATATTACAATGAGCAGTTCTTC
D gene: NA; clone size: NA; J gene: TRBJ2-7; V gene: TRBV6-2/TRBV6-3; CDR3 protein: CASSYYASTYEQYF; CDR3 DNA: TGTGCCAGCAGTTACTACGCATCTACCTACGAGCAGTACTTC
D gene: TRBD2; clone size: NA; J gene: TRBJ2-7; V gene: TRBV6-6; CDR3 protein: CASSYSGLAHF; CDR3 DNA: TGTGCCAGCAGTTACTCCGGACTAGCGCACTTC
D gene: TRBD1; clone size: NA; J gene: TRBJ2-3; V gene: TRBV27; CDR3 protein: CASSFVRGSTDTQYF; CDR3 DNA: TGTGCCAGCAGTTTCGTCAGGGGGAGCACAGATACGCAGTATTTT
D gene: TRBD1; clone size: NA; J gene: TRBJ2-7; V gene: TRBV9; CDR3 protein: CASSVDPGGYEQYF; CDR3 DNA: TGTGCCAGCAGCGTAGATCCAGGGGGCTACGAGCAGTACTTC
D gene: NA; clone size: few; J gene: TRBJ1-1; V gene: TRBV12-3/TRBV12-4; CDR3 protein: CASRRSTEAFF; CDR3 DNA: TGTGCCAGCAGGAGGAGCACTGAAGCTTTCTTT
D gene: TRBD2; clone size: NA; J gene: TRBJ2-3; V gene: TRBV5-1; CDR3 protein: CASSPVGLAGVRGTDTQYF; CDR3 DNA: TGCGCCAGCAGTCCGGTGGGGTTAGCGGGAGTTCGGGGCACAGATACGCAGTATTTT
D gene: NA; clone size: NA; J gene: TRBJ1-2; V gene: TRBV6-5; CDR3 protein: CASSPGEDYGYTF; CDR3 DNA: TGTGCCAGCAGTCCGGGAGAAGACTATGGCTACACCTTC
D gene: NA; clone size: NA; J gene: TRBJ2-7; V gene: TRBV7-2; CDR3 protein: CASSPQPGPTYEQYF; CDR3 DNA: TGTGCCAGCAGCCCGCAACCGGGTCCAACCTACGAGCAGTACTTC
D gene: NA; clone size: NA; J gene: TRBJ1-4; V gene: TRBV25-1; CDR3 protein: CASSAARIGFSEKLFF; CDR3 DNA: TGTGCCAGCAGTGCCGCCAGGATTGGATTTAGTGAAAAACTGTTTTTT
D gene: NA; clone size: NA; J gene: TRBJ1-2; V gene: TRBV28; CDR3 protein: CASSTGANYGYTF; CDR3 DNA: TGTGCCAGCAGCACCGGGGCTAACTATGGCTACACCTTC
D gene: NA; clone size: NA; J gene: TRBJ1-2; V gene: TRBV20-1; CDR3 protein: CSANLGPGYTF; CDR3 DNA: TGCAGTGCTAACCTTGGGCCTGGCTACACCTTC
D gene: NA; clone size: few; J gene: TRBJ1-2; V gene: TRBV5-8; CDR3 protein: CASSFAGAGSYGYTF; CDR3 DNA: TGTGCCAGCAGCTTCGCGGGGGCTGGCAGCTATGGCTACACCTTC
D gene: TRBD1; clone size: NA; J gene: TRBJ1-3; V gene: TRBV10-3; CDR3 protein: CAISDTGTAWLF; CDR3 DNA: TGTGCCATCAGTGATACCGGGACAGCCTGGTTATTT
D gene: NA; clone size: NA; J gene: TRBJ1-5; V gene: TRBV12-5; CDR3 protein: CASALDRTQPQHF; CDR3 DNA: TGTGCTAGTGCCCTCGACAGGACACAGCCCCAGCATTTT
D gene: NA; clone size: NA; J gene: TRBJ1-2; V gene: TRBV5-8; CDR3 protein: CASSLRGGYGYTF; CDR3 DNA: TGTGCCAGCAGCTTGAGGGGTGGCTATGGCTACACCTTC
D gene: TRBD1; clone size: few; J gene: TRBJ2-2; V gene: TRBV5-4; CDR3 protein: CASRGTGATGELFF; CDR3 DNA: TGTGCCAGCAGAGGGACAGGGGCAACCGGGGAGCTGTTTTTT
D gene: NA; clone size: NA; J gene: TRBJ2-6; V gene: TRBV27; CDR3 protein: CASSPVPSSGANVLTF; CDR3 DNA: TGTGCCAGCAGCCCGGTTCCATCATCTGGGGCCAACGTCCTGACTTTC
D gene: NA; clone size: NA; J gene: TRBJ1-1; V gene: TRBV5-1; CDR3 protein: CASSLSPGQRNTEAFF; CDR3 DNA: TGCGCCAGCAGCTTGTCGCCGGGACAAAGGAACACTGAAGCTTTTTTT
D gene: TRBD2; clone size: once; J gene: TRBJ2-1; V gene: TRBV5-4; CDR3 protein: CASSGGLAGSSYNEQFF; CDR3 DNA: TGTGCCAGCAGCGGCGGACTAGCGGGCAGCTCCTACAATGAGCAGTTCTTC
D gene: TRBD1; clone size: NA; J gene: TRBJ2-7; V gene: TRBV6-5; CDR3 protein: CASSYLGQGAPYEQYF; CDR3 DNA: TGTGCCAGCAGTTATCTCGGACAGGGGGCACCTTACGAGCAGTACTTC
D gene: TRBD2; clone size: NA; J gene: TRBJ2-7; V gene: TRBV5-1; CDR3 protein: CASSLIAGDYEQYF; CDR3 DNA: TGCGCCAGCAGCCTCATAGCGGGAGACTACGAGCAGTACTTC
D gene: NA; clone size: NA; J gene: TRBJ2-7; V gene: TRBV5-4; CDR3 protein: CASSSAYEQYF; CDR3 DNA: TGTGCCAGCAGCTCCGCCTACGAGCAGTACTTC
D gene: NA; clone size: once; J gene: TRBJ1-1; V gene: TRBV9; CDR3 protein: CASSVGAGWDTEAFF; CDR3 DNA: TGTGCCAGCAGCGTAGGTGCAGGGTGGGACACTGAAGCTTTCTTT
D gene: TRBD1; clone size: NA; J gene: TRBJ2-5; V gene: TRBV11-2; CDR3 protein: CASSSNTGGKGETQYF; CDR3 DNA: TGTGCCAGCAGCTCCAACACAGGGGGCAAGGGAGAGACCCAGTACTTC
D gene: NA; clone size: NA; J gene: TRBJ2-3; V gene: TRBV10-3; CDR3 protein: CAISGGSGRTDTQYF; CDR3 DNA: TGTGCCATCAGTGGGGGTAGCGGACGCACAGATACGCAGTATTTT
D gene: TRBD2; clone size: NA; J gene: TRBJ2-3; V gene: TRBV5-1; CDR3 protein: CASSSLTSGRVDTQYF; CDR3 DNA: TGCGCCAGCAGCTCGCTGACTAGCGGGAGAGTAGATACGCAGTATTTT
D gene: NA; clone size: NA; J gene: TRBJ2-2; V gene: TRBV24-1; CDR3 protein: CATSDPAQGSNTGELFF; CDR3 DNA: TGTGCCACCAGTGATCCTGCCCAGGGCAGTAATACAGGGGAGCTGTTTTTT
D gene: NA; clone size: NA; J gene: TRBJ2-1; V gene: TRBV23-1; CDR3 protein: CASSQSRQSYNEQFF; CDR3 DNA: TGCGCCAGCAGTCAATCGCGACAGTCCTACAATGAGCAGTTCTTC
D gene: NA; clone size: NA; J gene: TRBJ2-7; V gene: TRBV27; CDR3 protein: CASSFNPLAGALYEQYF; CDR3 DNA: TGTGCCAGCAGTTTTAACCCACTGGCGGGGGCCTTGTACGAGCAGTACTTC
D gene: NA; clone size: NA; J gene: TRBJ2-6; V gene: TRBV18; CDR3 protein: CASSPYSPGANVLTF; CDR3 DNA: TGTGCCAGCTCACCGTACAGTCCCGGGGCCAACGTCCTGACTTTC
D gene: TRBD2; clone size: NA; J gene: TRBJ2-5; V gene: TRBV9; CDR3 protein: CASSVGPGGDETQYF; CDR3 DNA: TGTGCCAGCAGCGTAGGGCCGGGAGGTGATGAGACCCAGTACTTC
D gene: TRBD1; clone size: NA; J gene: TRBJ1-2; V gene: TRBV25-1; CDR3 protein: CASSVTGALGGYTF; CDR3 DNA: TGTGCCAGCAGTGTTACAGGGGCCCTTGGCGGCTACACCTTC
D gene: TRBD2; clone size: NA; J gene: TRBJ2-7; V gene: TRBV6-5; CDR3 protein: CASSYAGVGTYEQYF; CDR3 DNA: TGTGCCAGCAGTTACGCGGGGGTCGGGACCTACGAGCAGTACTTC
D gene: TRBD1; clone size: NA; J gene: TRBJ2-6; V gene: TRBV7-3; CDR3 protein: CASSASTGTGANVLTF; CDR3 DNA: TGTGCCAGCAGCGCATCGACAGGGACTGGGGCCAACGTCCTGACTTTC
D gene: TRBD1; clone size: once; J gene: TRBJ2-7; V gene: TRBV2; CDR3 protein: CASSEAAGGSEQYF; CDR3 DNA: TGTGCCAGCAGTGAAGCGGCAGGGGGCAGCGAGCAGTACTTC
D gene: NA; clone size: NA; J gene: TRBJ2-5; V gene: TRBV19; CDR3 protein: CASSTSLGATQYF; CDR3 DNA: TGTGCCAGTAGTACCTCTCTCGGAGCGACCCAGTACTTC
D gene: NA; clone size: few; J gene: TRBJ2-1; V gene: TRBV21-1; CDR3 protein: CASSKLAGVYEQFF; CDR3 DNA: TGTGCCAGCAGCAAACTAGCGGGAGTGTATGAGCAGTTCTTC
D gene: NA; clone size: NA; J gene: TRBJ2-7; V gene: TRBV30; CDR3 protein: CAWSPSRTIPPYEQYF; CDR3 DNA: TGTGCCTGGAGTCCTAGCCGGACTATCCCCCCCTACGAGCAGTACTTC
D gene: NA; clone size: NA; J gene: TRBJ2-7; V gene: TRBV9; CDR3 protein: CASSVEDWGGPEGEQYF; CDR3 DNA: TGTGCCAGCAGCGTAGAGGATTGGGGGGGCCCCGAGGGCGAGCAGTACTTC
D gene: NA; clone size: few; J gene: TRBJ2-2; V gene: TRBV7-8; CDR3 protein: CASSFAGELFF; CDR3 DNA: TGTGCCAGCAGCTTCGCCGGGGAGCTGTTTTTT
D gene: TRBD1; clone size: NA; J gene: TRBJ2-7; V gene: TRBV2; CDR3 protein: CASSKGDRIYEQYF; CDR3 DNA: TGTGCCAGCAGTAAAGGGGACAGGATTTACGAGCAGTACTTC
D gene: NA; clone size: NA; J gene: TRBJ1-3; V gene: TRBV5-4; CDR3 protein: CASRREGRNTIYF; CDR3 DNA: TGTGCCAGCCGCCGAGAGGGTAGAAACACCATATATTTT
D gene: NA; clone size: NA; J gene: TRBJ2-5; V gene: TRBV7-2; CDR3 protein: CASSLSGPPQETQYF; CDR3 DNA: TGTGCCAGCAGCTTAAGCGGACCCCCTCAAGAGACCCAGTACTTC